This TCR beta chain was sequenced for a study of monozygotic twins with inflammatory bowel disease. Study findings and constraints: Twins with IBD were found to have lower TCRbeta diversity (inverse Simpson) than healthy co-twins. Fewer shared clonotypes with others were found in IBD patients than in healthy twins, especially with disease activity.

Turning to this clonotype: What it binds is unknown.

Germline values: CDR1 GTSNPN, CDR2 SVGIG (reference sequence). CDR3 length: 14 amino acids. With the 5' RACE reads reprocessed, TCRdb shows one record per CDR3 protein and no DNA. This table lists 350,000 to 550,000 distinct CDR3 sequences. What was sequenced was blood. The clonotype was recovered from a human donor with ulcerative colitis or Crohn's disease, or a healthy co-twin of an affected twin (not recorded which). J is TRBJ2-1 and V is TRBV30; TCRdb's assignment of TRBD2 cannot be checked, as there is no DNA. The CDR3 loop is CAWSPGLAGEEQFF.